This T cell receptor (beta chain) was sequenced in a study of OX40 agonist ivuxolimab in advanced cancers. Looked up from germline, CDR1 is MNHEY and CDR2 is SVGAGI. V gave up 3 bases and J gave up 2 bases, with 14 bases separating them. There are 15 residues in the CDR3. Whole-study results and caveats: Some patients without response likewise showed low normalized clonal expansion.

The assay was immunoSEQ multiplex PCR, and TCRdb's table has in-frame clones only and misses some. The sample holds some 99,000 clones, approximately 94% seen once. Regarding this clone: Its antigen is as yet unknown.

The input for sequencing was CD4+ or CD8+ T cells sorted from blood, taken in a trial of the OX40 agonist ivuxolimab. V usage is TRBV6-5 and J usage is TRBJ2-7; no firm D call. This clonotype originated in an adult with an advanced solid tumor such as melanoma, head and neck, liver or kidney cancer. Here the CDR3 DNA reads TGTGCCAGCAGTTATTCCTACCGAGTCCCCTACGAGCAGTACTTC. Translated, it gives CASSYSYRVPYEQYF.